This T cell receptor beta chain emerged from a study of tumor and adjacent non-tumor tissue in lung cancer. Across the whole study: Histology: about 13 adenocarcinoma, a couple of squamous cell carcinoma, 1 small cell lung cancer. Some 4.2 million productive TCRbeta reads were obtained per sample on average.

A remark on this clonotype: Its antigen is undetermined.

Study-wide points: Significantly higher TCR diversity was found in tumor than normal lung.

Three rounds of nested PCR, following a modified ARM-PCR protocol, produced the TCRbeta library. MiXCR, applied by TCRdb to the multiplex PCR reads, yields one record per CDR3 protein. The sample comprises 200,000 or so distinct CDR3 sequences, about two thirds of which are singletons, and approximately 25% rests with the top ten. RNA was extracted from bulk tissue without any cell sorting. The CDR3 length is 12 residues. Trimming took off 3 bases at V and 5 bases at J, with 11 bases between the two ends. Germline CDR1 is DFQATT and CDR2 is SNEGSKA (reference sequence). Material: lung tumor tissue. The rearrangement uses TRBV20-1 and TRBJ2-7; D ambiguous. This TCR was recovered from a man aged 55-75 years with non-small cell lung cancer. The CDR3 reads CSARIGKNEQYF. DNA for the CDR3: TGCAGTGCTAGGATAGGGAAGAACGAGCAGTACTTC.